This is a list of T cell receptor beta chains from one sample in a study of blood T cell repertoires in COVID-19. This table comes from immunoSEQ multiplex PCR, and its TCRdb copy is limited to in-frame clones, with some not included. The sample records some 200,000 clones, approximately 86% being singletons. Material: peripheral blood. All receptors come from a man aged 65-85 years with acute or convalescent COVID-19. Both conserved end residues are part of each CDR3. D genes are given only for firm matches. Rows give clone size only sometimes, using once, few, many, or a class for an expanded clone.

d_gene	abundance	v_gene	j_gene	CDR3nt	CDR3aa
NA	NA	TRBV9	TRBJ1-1	TGTGCCAGCAGCGTAGCAATGAACACTGAAGCTTTCTTT	CASSVAMNTEAFF
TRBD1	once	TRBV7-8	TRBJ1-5	TGTGCCAGCAGCTTAATTTGGGACAGTCATGTTGATCAGCCCCAGCATTTT	CASSLIWDSHVDQPQHF
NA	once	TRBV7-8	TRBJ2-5	TGTGCCAGCAGCTTCCTACAGGGATTGGAGACCCAGTACTTC	CASSFLQGLETQYF
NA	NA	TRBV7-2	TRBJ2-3	TGTGCCAGCAGCTTAGTCTACGGGGAGGCAGATACGCAGTATTTT	CASSLVYGEADTQYF
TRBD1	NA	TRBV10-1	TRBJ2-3	TGCGCCAGCAGTGCCGGGACAGGGGGCGCAGATACGCAGTATTTT	CASSAGTGGADTQYF
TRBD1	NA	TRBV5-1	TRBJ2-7	TGCGCCAGCAGCTTGTCGGGACAGGGGAGCGAGCAGTACTTC	CASSLSGQGSEQYF
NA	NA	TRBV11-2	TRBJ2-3	TGTGCCAGCAGCTTAGGCTGGCCAGATACGCAGTATTTT	CASSLGWPDTQYF
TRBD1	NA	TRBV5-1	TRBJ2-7	TGCGCCAGCAGCTTGGGGGGACAGCGCTACGAGCAGTACTTC	CASSLGGQRYEQYF
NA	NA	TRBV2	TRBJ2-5	TGTGCCAGCAGCTACAGGTACCAAGAGACCCAGTACTTC	CASSYRYQETQYF
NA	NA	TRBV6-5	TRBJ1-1	TGTGCCAGCAGTCGGGTCAGGGCTCCTGAAGCTTTCTTT	CASSRVRAPEAFF
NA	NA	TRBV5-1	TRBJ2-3	TGCGCCAGCAGCTTGATGGCAGACACTAGCACAGATACGCAGTATTTT	CASSLMADTSTDTQYF
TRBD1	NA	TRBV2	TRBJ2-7	TGTGCCAGCAGTAAAGAGGGGGCAGGAACCTACGAGCAGTACTTC	CASSKEGAGTYEQYF
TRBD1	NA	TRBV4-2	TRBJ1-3	TGTGCCAGCAGCCCGACGGACAGGGGGTATGGAAACACCATATATTTT	CASSPTDRGYGNTIYF
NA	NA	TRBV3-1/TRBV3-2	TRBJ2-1	TGTGCCAGCAGTCCGGGACTCGCCGTTGGGCAGTTCTTC	CASSPGLAVGQFF
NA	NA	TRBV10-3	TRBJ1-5	TGTGCCATCAGTGGCACCCGGGGAGGTAATCAGCCCCAGCATTTT	CAISGTRGGNQPQHF
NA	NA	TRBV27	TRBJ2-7	TGTGCCATTTCACCGGGACATCGTCTCGAGCAGTACTTC	CAISPGHRLEQYF
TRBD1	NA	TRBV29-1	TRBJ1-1	TGCAGCGCGGGACAGGGGGTGATCACTGAAGCTTTCTTT	CSAGQGVITEAFF
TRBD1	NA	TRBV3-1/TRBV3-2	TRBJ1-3	TGTGCCAGCAGCCAAGAGACAGGGGGCACAGGAAACACCATATATTTT	CASSQETGGTGNTIYF
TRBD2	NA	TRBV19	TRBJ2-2	TGTGCCAGTATTGGAGGGGGGACTAGCGGGAACACCGGGGAGCTGTTTTTT	CASIGGGTSGNTGELFF
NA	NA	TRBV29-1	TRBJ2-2	TGTGGGACAACGAACACCGGGGAGCTGTTTTTT	CGTTNTGELFF
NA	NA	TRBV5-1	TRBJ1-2	TGCGCCAGCAGCACTCAGGGAATCCAGAACTATGGCTACACCTTC	CASSTQGIQNYGYTF
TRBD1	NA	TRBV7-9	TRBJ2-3	TGTGCCAGCAGCTCCGGGACAGGGGTTTCGCCTAGCACAGATACGCAGTATTTT	CASSSGTGVSPSTDTQYF
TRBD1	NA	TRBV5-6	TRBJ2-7	TGTGCCAGCAGCCTGGGGGACAGGGGGCTTTACGAGCAGTACTTC	CASSLGDRGLYEQYF
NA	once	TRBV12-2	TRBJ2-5	TGTGCAAGTCGCTTCCGAATAGCGGGGGTAGAAGAGACCCAGTACTTC	CASRFRIAGVEETQYF
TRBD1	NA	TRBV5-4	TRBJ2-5	TGTGCCAGCAGACGTCCCGGGACAGACCAAGAGACCCAGTACTTC	CASRRPGTDQETQYF
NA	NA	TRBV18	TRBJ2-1	TGTGCCAGCTCAGAGGGGGTTTGGGGAAATGAGCAGTTCTTC	CASSEGVWGNEQFF
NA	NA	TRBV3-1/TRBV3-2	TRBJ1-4	TGTGCCAGCAGCCAGGTGGGCCTTGAAAAACTGTTTTTT	CASSQVGLEKLFF
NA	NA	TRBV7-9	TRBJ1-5	TGTGCCAGCAGGTCATCAGGGAGCAATCAGCCCCAGCATTTT	CASRSSGSNQPQHF
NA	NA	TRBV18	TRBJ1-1	TGTGCCAGCTCAATCTCGACAACTTGGAGGACTGAAGCTTTCTTT	CASSISTTWRTEAFF
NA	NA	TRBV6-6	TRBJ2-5	TGTGCCAGCAGTTCCCCTGGGGGGGAGACCCAGTACTTC	CASSSPGGETQYF
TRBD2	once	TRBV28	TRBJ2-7	TGTGCCAGCAGTTTCCCTAGCGGGGTTGTATACGAGCAGTACTTC	CASSFPSGVVYEQYF
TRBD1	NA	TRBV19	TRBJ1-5	TGTGCCAGTAGTATAGTTACAGGGGGTCTCAGGGAGCCCCAGCATTTT	CASSIVTGGLREPQHF
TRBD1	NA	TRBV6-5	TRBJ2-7	TGTGCCAGCAGTACGACAGGGGGGCCCTACGAGCAGTACTTC	CASSTTGGPYEQYF
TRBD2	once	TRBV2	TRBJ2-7	TGTGCCAGCTCGGGGGGGAGAGTAACCTACGAGCAGTACTTC	CASSGGRVTYEQYF
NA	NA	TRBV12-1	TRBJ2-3	TGTGCCAGCAGCTTGGGACTAGCGGGGGGAGATACGCAGTATTTT	CASSLGLAGGDTQYF
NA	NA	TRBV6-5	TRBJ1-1	TGTGCCAGCAGTAGACATGGCACTGAAGCTTTCTTT	CASSRHGTEAFF
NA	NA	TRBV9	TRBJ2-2	TGTGCCAGCAGCGCCGTGGGCTTCCCCACCGGGGAGCTGTTTTTT	CASSAVGFPTGELFF
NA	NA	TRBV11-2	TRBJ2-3	TGTGCCAGCAGCTTAGATTACCTTCTAGCCGCAGGCACAGATACGCAGTATTTT	CASSLDYLLAAGTDTQYF
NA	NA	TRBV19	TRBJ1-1	TGTGCCAGTATTAGGGGGGGGACCACTGAAGCTTTCTTT	CASIRGGTTEAFF
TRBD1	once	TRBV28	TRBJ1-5	TGTGCCAGCAGTTTAAGGCTGGGGCGACAGGGGGCCGCCTATCAGCCCCAGCATTTT	CASSLRLGRQGAAYQPQHF
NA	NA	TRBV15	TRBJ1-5	TGTGCCACCAGCAGAGATTGGGCAGATAATCAGCCCCAGCATTTT	CATSRDWADNQPQHF
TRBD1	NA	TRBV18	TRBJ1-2	TGTGCCAGCTCACTGACAGGGGGATTTGGCTACACCTTC	CASSLTGGFGYTF
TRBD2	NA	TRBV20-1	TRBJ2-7	TGCAGTGCTAGTCCTAGCGGCTACGAGCAGTACTTC	CSASPSGYEQYF
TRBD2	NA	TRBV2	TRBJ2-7	TGTGCCAGCAGTATCACTAGCGGGGGGGCCTACGAGCAGTACTTC	CASSITSGGAYEQYF
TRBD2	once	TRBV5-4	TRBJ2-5	TGTGCCAGCAGCTTGGGACTAGCGGGAGGGGAGACCCAGTACTTC	CASSLGLAGGETQYF
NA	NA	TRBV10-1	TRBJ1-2	TGCGCCAGCAGTGAGGACCCAGCGGGCTATGGCTACACCTTC	CASSEDPAGYGYTF
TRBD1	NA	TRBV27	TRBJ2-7	TGTGCCAGCAGTTCCTGGGACAGGGGCTACGAGCAGTACTTC	CASSSWDRGYEQYF